These 8 T cell receptor beta chains were all obtained from the same sample, sequenced in a study of T cell responses to AZD1222 COVID-19 vaccine. Libraries were prepared by immunoSEQ multiplex PCR; TCRdb keeps only in-frame clonotypes and omits some of them. Altogether around 130,000 clones are present, about 90% being singletons, with the ten largest covering 7.5% to 9.5%. Sequenced material: peripheral blood, taken 28 days after the second dose of the MenACWY control vaccine. Source of these receptors: an adult who received the MenACWY meningococcal vaccine as a control.

This rearrangement joins TRBV3-1 (or the pseudogene TRBV3-2) to TRBJ2-5, with D maybe TRBD1 (5 bases). V was clipped by 7 bases and J by 2 bases, with 14 bases between them. Germline V gene data show CDR1 as LGHDT and CDR2 as YNNKEL (reference sequence). The CDR3 runs 14 residues. The chain's CDR3 is CASMAWGRQETQYF. For the CDR3, the DNA is TGTGCCAGCATGGCGTGGGGCAGACAAGAGACCCAGTACTTC.

V is TRBV11-2 and J is TRBJ1-1, with D possibly TRBD1 on 5 matching bases. V shed 0 bases and J shed 2 bases, with 19 bases lying between them. The CDR3 is 18 residues long. Germline V gives CDR1 SGHAT, CDR2 FQNNGV. CDR3 protein: CASSLDYRLPHDNTEAFF. CDR3 in DNA: TGTGCCAGCAGCTTAGATTACAGGCTACCGCATGACAACACTGAAGCTTTCTTT.

V gene TRBV18 combines with J gene TRBJ2-2; D gene unclear. The CDR3 is 15 residues long. Germline loops: CDR1 KGHSH, CDR2 LQKENI. V was pared by 3 bases and J by 5 bases, with 13 bases between. CDR3 region: CASSPRVVSTGELFF. The CDR3 DNA reads TGTGCCAGCTCACCTCGGGTGGTTTCGACCGGGGAGCTGTTTTTT.

The chain couples TRBV19 to TRBJ2-1; D unresolved. This CDR3 has 14 amino acids. Between the trimmed V and J ends, which lost 5 bases and 7 bases, there was a span of 15 bases. Germline CDR1 and CDR2: LNHDA and SQIVND (reference sequence). The CDR3 coding sequence is TGTGCCAGTAGTTCAGATTGGAGAAAAAATGAGCAGTTCTTC. Translated, it gives CASSSDWRKNEQFF.

The rearrangement uses TRBV3-1 (or the pseudogene TRBV3-2) and TRBJ2-7; D might be TRBD2 (7 bases). Germline CDR1 and CDR2: LGHDT and YNNKEL (reference sequence). This CDR3 comprises 14 residues. V shed 3 bases and J shed 2 bases, with 11 bases lying between them. The CDR3 DNA follows: TGTGCCAGCAGCCAGGGGGGGGGCCCCTACGAGCAGTACTTC. It encodes CASSQGGGPYEQYF.

As regards this clone: An end of the junction does not agree with germline; a read error may underlie this. This chain connects TRBV7-6 to TRBJ2-3, with a possible D match to TRBD2 (6 bases). Germline CDR1 is SGHVS and CDR2 is FNYEAQ. The CDR3 is made up of 16 amino acids. The CDR3 is CASRLGGSTSTDTQYF. For the CDR3, the DNA is TGTGCCAGCAGATTAGGAGGGAGTACTAGCACAGATACGCAGTATTTT.

This clone was found once. V usage is TRBV7-2 and J usage is TRBJ2-4; 8 nucleotides align to TRBD1. V trimming: 5 bases; J trimming: 1 base; junction bases outside the gene matches: 1. The CDR3 length is 14 residues. CDR1 is SGHTA and CDR2 is FQGNSA in the germline V gene. The CDR3 nucleotides are TGTGCCAGCAGCCAGGGGGCGGCCAAAAACATTCAGTACTTC. Encoded protein: CASSQGAAKNIQYF.

This clone is a singleton in its sample. J is TRBJ2-3 and V is TRBV28, with 13 bases identical to TRBD2. The germline V gene has CDR1 MDHEN and CDR2 SYDVKM. With V trimmed by 7 bases and J by 4 bases, 8 bases remained unmatched. The CDR3 covers 16 residues. The DNA of the CDR3 is TGTGCCAGCATGTTCGGACTAGCGGGAGTGGCAGATACGCAGTATTTT. It yields the protein CASMFGLAGVADTQYF.